Below are 5 T cell receptor beta chains sequenced from a single sample in a study of blood T cell repertoires in COVID-19. Repertoires were generated with immunoSEQ multiplex PCR, while TCRdb's copy carries only in-frame clones and drops some. This sample has about 120,000 clones, with 80% to 90% found just once. Sequencing was done on a sample of peripheral blood. The receptors stem from a woman between 65 and 79 years old with acute or convalescent COVID-19.

The CDR3 nucleotides read TGTGCCACCGGGACAGACTATGGCTACACCTTC. This translates into CATGTDYGYTF. The J gene is TRBJ1-2, the V gene TRBV19; 7 positions match TRBD1. Germline CDR1 reads LNHDA; CDR2 reads SQIVND (reference sequence). The V segment lost 10 bases and the J segment 3 bases; nucleotides outside the gene matches: 2. The CDR3 spans 11 residues.

The rearrangement joins TRBV6-4 to TRBJ2-3; 9 bases line up with TRBD2. This CDR3 is 16 amino acids long. Trimming at V came to 6 bases and at J to 1 base, leaving 8 bases not matched to a gene. Germline V lookup: CDR1 MRHNA, CDR2 SNTAGT. Here the CDR3 DNA reads TGTGCCAGCAGACCCCTCGCGGGGGGGGGCACAGATACGCAGTATTTT. As protein: CASRPLAGGGTDTQYF.

This sequence joins TRBV4-1 and TRBJ2-2; D not resolved. The V and J ends lost 2 bases and 6 bases respectively, with 10 bases between them. In germline, CDR1 is MGHRA, CDR2 YSYEKL. This CDR3 is built from 14 residues. The CDR3 reads CASSQPTRSGELFF. CDR3 nucleotides: TGCGCCAGCAGCCAACCAACTCGCTCCGGGGAGCTGTTTTTT.

The rearrangement links TRBV12-5 to TRBJ1-1, with D possibly being TRBD1 (5 bases). Germline CDR1 is LGHNT and CDR2 is FRNRAP. The CDR3 contains 14 residues. V was shortened by 6 bases and J by 4 bases, with 15 bases between the two germline ends. The CDR3 DNA reads as TGTGCTAGTGGCCAGGGACTCCCGAGCACTGAAGCTTTCTTT. This codes for CASGQGLPSTEAFF.

In this sample, this clone turned up a few times. The chain employs TRBV6-5 and TRBJ1-3; no clear D. This CDR3 region has 13 residues. V lost 8 bases and J lost 3, with 11 bases in between. The germline gives CDR1 MNHEY, CDR2 SVGAGI. The CDR3 sequence is CASQREIGNTIYF. DNA of the CDR3: TGTGCCAGCCAGCGCGAAATTGGAAACACCATATATTTT.